The rows below give T cell receptor beta chains drawn from one sample of a study of T-cell reconstitution after alpha-beta-depleted transplantation in children. TCRdb reanalysed the PCR reads using MiXCR and keeps one entry per CDR3 protein. This sample has hundreds of thousands of distinct CDR3 sequences, with roughly a quarter found just once. Material: PBMCs, mostly from graft donor cells, obtained 360 days after TCRalphabeta/CD19-depleted stem cell transplant. These receptors originate from a female patient aged 2-10 years who had a stem cell transplant for congenital amegakaryocytic thrombocytopenia, so the T cells may come from the graft donor. Each CDR3 is given without its conserved first and last residue. Each record gives: CDR3 protein, V gene, J gene, D gene. A D gene is named only where the DNA matches it firmly.

CDR3 protein: SAPDRGVSYEQY; V gene: TRBV20-1; J gene: TRBJ2-7; D gene: .
CDR3 protein: AISEATRGETQY; V gene: TRBV10-3; J gene: TRBJ2-5; D gene: .
CDR3 protein: ASSFGTKGSGELF; V gene: TRBV7-9; J gene: TRBJ2-2; D gene: .
CDR3 protein: ASSGTNEKLF; V gene: TRBV2; J gene: TRBJ1-4; D gene: .
CDR3 protein: ASSLWTSGGAGTDTQY; V gene: TRBV12-3/TRBV12-4; J gene: TRBJ2-3; D gene: TRBD2
CDR3 protein: ASRTEGANEKLF; V gene: TRBV6-5; J gene: TRBJ1-4; D gene: .
CDR3 protein: ASKWSSGDTDTQY; V gene: TRBV5-1; J gene: TRBJ2-3; D gene: TRBD2
CDR3 protein: ASSEYGGYEQY; V gene: TRBV25-1; J gene: TRBJ2-7; D gene: .
CDR3 protein: ASSAGGGQAEQY; V gene: TRBV9; J gene: TRBJ2-7; D gene: TRBD1
CDR3 protein: ASSPSESSYNEQF; V gene: TRBV7-6; J gene: TRBJ2-1; D gene: .
CDR3 protein: ASRSHLAGRNYEQY; V gene: TRBV28; J gene: TRBJ2-7; D gene: TRBD2
CDR3 protein: SVVAGGRETQY; V gene: TRBV29-1; J gene: TRBJ2-5; D gene: TRBD2
CDR3 protein: ASSIRTLQETQY; V gene: TRBV5-1; J gene: TRBJ2-5; D gene: .
CDR3 protein: ASSQGNSNTEAF; V gene: TRBV3-1; J gene: TRBJ1-1; D gene: .
CDR3 protein: ASSPPGQGRPQH; V gene: TRBV6-1; J gene: TRBJ1-5; D gene: TRBD1
CDR3 protein: ASSLYVSGQPQH; V gene: TRBV7-2; J gene: TRBJ1-5; D gene: .
CDR3 protein: ASRGTSGGGGVAQY; V gene: TRBV10-2; J gene: TRBJ2-3; D gene: TRBD2
CDR3 protein: ASSLRASGVYNEQF; V gene: TRBV5-1; J gene: TRBJ2-1; D gene: TRBD2